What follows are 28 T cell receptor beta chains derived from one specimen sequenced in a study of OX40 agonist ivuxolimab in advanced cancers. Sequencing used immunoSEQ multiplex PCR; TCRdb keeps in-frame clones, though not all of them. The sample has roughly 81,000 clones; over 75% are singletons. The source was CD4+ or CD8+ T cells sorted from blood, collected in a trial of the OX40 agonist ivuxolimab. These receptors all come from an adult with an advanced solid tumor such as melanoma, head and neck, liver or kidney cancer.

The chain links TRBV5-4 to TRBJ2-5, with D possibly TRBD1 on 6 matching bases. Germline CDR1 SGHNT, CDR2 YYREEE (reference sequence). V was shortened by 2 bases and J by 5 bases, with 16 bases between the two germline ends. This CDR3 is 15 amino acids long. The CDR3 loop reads CASSFTGTRAETQYF. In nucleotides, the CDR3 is TGTGCCAGCAGCTTTACCGGGACAAGGGCGGAGACCCAGTACTTC.

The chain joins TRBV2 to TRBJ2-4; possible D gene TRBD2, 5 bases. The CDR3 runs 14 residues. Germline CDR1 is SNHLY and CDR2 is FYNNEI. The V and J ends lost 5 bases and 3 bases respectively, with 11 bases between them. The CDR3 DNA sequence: TGTGCCAGCAGTTCACCGGGGTTCAAAAACATTCAGTACTTC. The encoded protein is CASSSPGFKNIQYF.

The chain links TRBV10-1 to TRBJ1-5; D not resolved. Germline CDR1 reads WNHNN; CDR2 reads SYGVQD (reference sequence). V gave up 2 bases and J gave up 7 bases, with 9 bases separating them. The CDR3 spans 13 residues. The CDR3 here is CASSEGRNQPQHF. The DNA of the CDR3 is TGCGCCAGCAGTGAGGGACGGAACCAGCCCCAGCATTTT.

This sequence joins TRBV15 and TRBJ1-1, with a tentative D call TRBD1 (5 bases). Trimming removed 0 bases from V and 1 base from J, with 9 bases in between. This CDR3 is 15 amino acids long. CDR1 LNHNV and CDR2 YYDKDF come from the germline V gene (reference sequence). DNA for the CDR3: TGTGCCACCAGCAGAGATCGGCAGGGGAACACTGAAGCTTTCTTT. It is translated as CATSRDRQGNTEAFF. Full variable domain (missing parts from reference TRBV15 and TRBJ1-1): DAMVIQNPRYQVTQFGKPVTLSCSQTLNHNVMYWYQQKSSQAPKLLFHYYDKDFNNEADTPDNFQSRRPNTSFCFLDIRSPGLGDTAMYLCATSRDRQGNTEAFFGQGTRLTVV.

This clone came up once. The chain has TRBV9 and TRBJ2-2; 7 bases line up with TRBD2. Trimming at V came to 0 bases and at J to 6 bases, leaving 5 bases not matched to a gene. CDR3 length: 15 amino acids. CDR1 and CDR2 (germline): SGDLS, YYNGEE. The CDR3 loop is CASSVESGVAGELFF. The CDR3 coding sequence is TGTGCCAGCAGCGTAGAAAGCGGGGTGGCCGGGGAGCTGTTTTTT.

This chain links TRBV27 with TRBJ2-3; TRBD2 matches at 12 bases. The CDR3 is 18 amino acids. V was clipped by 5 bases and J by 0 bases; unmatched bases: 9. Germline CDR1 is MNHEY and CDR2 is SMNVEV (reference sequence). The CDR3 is CASSPGLAGGPSTDTQYF. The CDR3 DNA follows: TGTGCCAGCAGTCCAGGGCTAGCGGGAGGGCCCAGCACAGATACGCAGTATTTT.

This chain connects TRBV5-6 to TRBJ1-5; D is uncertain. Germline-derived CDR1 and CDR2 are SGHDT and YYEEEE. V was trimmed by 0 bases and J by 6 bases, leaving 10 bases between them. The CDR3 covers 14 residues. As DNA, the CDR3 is TGTGCCAGCAGCTTGGAGGGTGTCCGTCAGCCCCAGCATTTT. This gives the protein CASSLEGVRQPQHF.

CDR3 nucleotides: TGTGCCAGCTCACCTAACCTTGCGGGTTGGGAGCAGTACTTC. Amino acid sequence: CASSPNLAGWEQYF. The chain carries TRBV18 and TRBJ2-7, with D possibly TRBD2 on 5 matching bases. The V end was cut by 3 bases, the J end by 7 bases, with 16 bases between. Germline CDR1 is KGHSH and CDR2 is LQKENI. The CDR3 sequence is 14 residues long.

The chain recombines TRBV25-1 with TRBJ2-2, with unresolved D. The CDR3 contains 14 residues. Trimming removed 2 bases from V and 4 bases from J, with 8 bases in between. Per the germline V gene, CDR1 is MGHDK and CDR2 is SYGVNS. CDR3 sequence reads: CASSESLITGELFF. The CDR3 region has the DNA TGTGCCAGCAGTGAAAGTCTGATCACCGGGGAGCTGTTTTTT.

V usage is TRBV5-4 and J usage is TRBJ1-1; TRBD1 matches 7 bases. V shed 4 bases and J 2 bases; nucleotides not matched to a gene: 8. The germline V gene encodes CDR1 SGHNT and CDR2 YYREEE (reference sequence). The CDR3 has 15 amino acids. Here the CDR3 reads CASSPQDRPNTEAFF. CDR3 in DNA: TGTGCCAGCAGCCCACAGGACAGGCCTAACACTGAAGCTTTCTTT.

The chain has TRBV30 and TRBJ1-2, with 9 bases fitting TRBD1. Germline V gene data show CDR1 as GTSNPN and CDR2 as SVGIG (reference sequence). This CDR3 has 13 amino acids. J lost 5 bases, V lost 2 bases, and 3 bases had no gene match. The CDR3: CAWSPGTGYGYTF. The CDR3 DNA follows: TGTGCCTGGAGTCCCGGGACAGGGTATGGCTACACCTTC.

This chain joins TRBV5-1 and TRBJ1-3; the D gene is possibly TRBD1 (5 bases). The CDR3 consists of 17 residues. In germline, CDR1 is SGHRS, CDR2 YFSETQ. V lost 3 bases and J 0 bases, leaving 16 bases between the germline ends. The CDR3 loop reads CASSWDSRFDSGNTIYF. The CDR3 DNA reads TGCGCCAGCAGCTGGGACTCCAGATTTGACTCTGGAAACACCATATATTTT.

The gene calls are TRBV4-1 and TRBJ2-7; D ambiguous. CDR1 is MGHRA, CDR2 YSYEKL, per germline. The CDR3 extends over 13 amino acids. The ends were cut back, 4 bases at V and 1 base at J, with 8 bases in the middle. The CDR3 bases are TGCGCCAGCAGCCCGCAAGCATCCTACGAGCAGTACTTC. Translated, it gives CASSPQASYEQYF.

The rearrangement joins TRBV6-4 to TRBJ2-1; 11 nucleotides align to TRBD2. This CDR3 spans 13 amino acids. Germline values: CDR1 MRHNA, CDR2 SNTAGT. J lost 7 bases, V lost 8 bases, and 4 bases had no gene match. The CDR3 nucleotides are TGTGCCAGCGTAGCGGGAGGGGAGAATGAGCAGTTCTTC. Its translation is CASVAGGENEQFF.

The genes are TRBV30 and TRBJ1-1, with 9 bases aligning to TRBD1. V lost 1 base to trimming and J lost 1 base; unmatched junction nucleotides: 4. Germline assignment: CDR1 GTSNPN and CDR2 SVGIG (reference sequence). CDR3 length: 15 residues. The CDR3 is CAWSGTGARNTEAFF. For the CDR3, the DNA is TGTGCCTGGAGTGGGACAGGGGCGAGGAACACTGAAGCTTTCTTT.

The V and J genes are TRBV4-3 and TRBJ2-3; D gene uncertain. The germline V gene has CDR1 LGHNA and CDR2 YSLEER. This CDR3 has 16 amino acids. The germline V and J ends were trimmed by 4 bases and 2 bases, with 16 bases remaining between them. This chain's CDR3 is CASSRSAAVNTDTQYF. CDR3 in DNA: TGCGCCAGCAGCCGATCAGCCGCCGTTAACACAGATACGCAGTATTTT.

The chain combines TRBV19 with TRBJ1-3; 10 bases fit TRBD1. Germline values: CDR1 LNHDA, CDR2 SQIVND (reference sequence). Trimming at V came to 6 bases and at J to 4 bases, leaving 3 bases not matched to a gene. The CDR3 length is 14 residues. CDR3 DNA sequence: TGTGCCAGTAGGGACAGGGGGAAAGGAAACACCATATATTTT. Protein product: CASRDRGKGNTIYF.

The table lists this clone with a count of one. The CDR3 spells CASSLGHPETGELFF. The CDR3 coding sequence is TGCGCCAGCAGCTTAGGGCACCCGGAGACCGGGGAGCTGTTTTTT. The V and J genes are TRBV5-1 and TRBJ2-2; no reliable D call. The CDR3 length is 15 residues. Germline V gene sequence: CDR1 SGHRS, CDR2 YFSETQ. V dropped 2 bases and J dropped 5 bases, with 13 bases sitting between them.

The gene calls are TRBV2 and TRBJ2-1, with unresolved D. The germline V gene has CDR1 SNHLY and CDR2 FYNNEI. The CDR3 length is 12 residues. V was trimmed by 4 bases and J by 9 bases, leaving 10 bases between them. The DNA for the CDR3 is TGTGCCAGCAGTGTGAAGACATTTGAGCAGTTCTTC. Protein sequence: CASSVKTFEQFF.

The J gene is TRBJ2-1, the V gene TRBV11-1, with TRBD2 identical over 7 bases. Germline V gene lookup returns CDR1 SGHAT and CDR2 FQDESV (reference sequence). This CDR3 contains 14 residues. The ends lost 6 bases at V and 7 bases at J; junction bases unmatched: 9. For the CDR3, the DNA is TGTGCCAGCAGTTCGAGCGGGAACCGGAATGAGCAGTTCTTC. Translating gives CASSSSGNRNEQFF.

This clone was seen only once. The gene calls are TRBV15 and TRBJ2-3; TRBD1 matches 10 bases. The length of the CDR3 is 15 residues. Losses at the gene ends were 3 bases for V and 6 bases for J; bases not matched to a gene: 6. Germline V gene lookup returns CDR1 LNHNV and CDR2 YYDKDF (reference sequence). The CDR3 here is CATSSRDRGGDTQYF. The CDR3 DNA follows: TGTGCCACCAGCAGCCGGGACAGGGGTGGGGATACGCAGTATTTT.

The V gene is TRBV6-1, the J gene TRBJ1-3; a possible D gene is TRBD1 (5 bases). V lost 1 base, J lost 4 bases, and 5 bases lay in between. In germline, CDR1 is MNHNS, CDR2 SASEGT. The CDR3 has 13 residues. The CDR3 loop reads CASSEGTGNTIYF. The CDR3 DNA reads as TGTGCCAGCAGTGAAGGGACAGGAAACACCATATATTTT.

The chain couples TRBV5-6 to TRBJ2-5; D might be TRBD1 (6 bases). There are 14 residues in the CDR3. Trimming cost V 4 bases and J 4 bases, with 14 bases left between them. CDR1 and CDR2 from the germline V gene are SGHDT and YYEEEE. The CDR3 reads CASSPTRGGETQYF. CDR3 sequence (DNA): TGTGCCAGCAGCCCTACCAGGGGCGGAGAGACCCAGTACTTC. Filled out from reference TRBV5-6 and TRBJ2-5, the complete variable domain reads DAGVTQSPTHLIKTRGQQVTLRCSPKSGHDTVSWYQQALGQGPQFIFQYYEEEERQRGNFPDRFSGHQFPNYSSELNVNALLLGDSALYLCASSPTRGGETQYFGPGTRLLVL.

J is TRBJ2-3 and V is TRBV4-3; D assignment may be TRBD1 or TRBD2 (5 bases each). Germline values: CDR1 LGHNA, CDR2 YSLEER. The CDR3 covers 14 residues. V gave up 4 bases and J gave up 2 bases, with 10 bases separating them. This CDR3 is CASSPRGVTDTQYF. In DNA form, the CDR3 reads TGCGCCAGCAGCCCCAGAGGGGTCACAGATACGCAGTATTTT.

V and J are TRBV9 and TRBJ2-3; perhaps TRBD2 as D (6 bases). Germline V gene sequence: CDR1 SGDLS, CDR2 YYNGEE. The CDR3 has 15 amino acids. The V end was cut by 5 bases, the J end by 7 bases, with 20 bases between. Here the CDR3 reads CASRRTEGAQNTQYF. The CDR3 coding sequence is TGTGCCAGCAGGCGTACGGAGGGAGCACAGAATACGCAGTATTTT.

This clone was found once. CDR3 residues: CASSLDGRSTEAFF. The CDR3, as DNA: TGTGCCAGCAGCTTAGATGGCAGGAGCACTGAAGCTTTCTTT. The genes are TRBV7-9 and TRBJ1-1; D remains ambiguous. Germline assignment: CDR1 SEHNR and CDR2 FQNEAQ (reference sequence). With 1 base removed from V and 4 bases from J, the gap between germline ends came to 10 bases. This CDR3 is built from 14 residues.

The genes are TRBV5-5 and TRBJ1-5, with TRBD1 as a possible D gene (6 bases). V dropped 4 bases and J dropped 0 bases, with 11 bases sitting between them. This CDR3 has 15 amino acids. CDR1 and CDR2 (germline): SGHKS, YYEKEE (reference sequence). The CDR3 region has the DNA TGTGCCAGCAGCATATCAGGGGATAGCAATCAGCCCCAGCATTTT. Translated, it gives CASSISGDSNQPQHF.

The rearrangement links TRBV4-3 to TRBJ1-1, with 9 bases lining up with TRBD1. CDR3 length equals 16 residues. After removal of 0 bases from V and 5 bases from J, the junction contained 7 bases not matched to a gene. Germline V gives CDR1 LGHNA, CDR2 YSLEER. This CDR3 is CASSQDSGTGITEAFF. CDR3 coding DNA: TGCGCCAGCAGCCAAGATTCAGGGACAGGGATAACTGAAGCTTTCTTT.